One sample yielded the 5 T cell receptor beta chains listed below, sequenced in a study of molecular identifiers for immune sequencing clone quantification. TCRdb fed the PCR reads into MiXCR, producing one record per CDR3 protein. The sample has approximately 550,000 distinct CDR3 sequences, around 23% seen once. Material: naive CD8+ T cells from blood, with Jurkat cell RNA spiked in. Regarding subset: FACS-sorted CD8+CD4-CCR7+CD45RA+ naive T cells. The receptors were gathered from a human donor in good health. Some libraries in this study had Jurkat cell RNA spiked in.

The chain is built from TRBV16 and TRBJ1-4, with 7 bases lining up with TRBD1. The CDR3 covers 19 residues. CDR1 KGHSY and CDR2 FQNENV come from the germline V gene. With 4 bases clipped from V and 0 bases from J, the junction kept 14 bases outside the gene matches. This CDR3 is CASSLTVGTAKATNEKLFF. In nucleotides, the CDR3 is TGTGCCAGCAGCCTCACGGTCGGGACAGCCAAAGCAACTAATGAAAAACTGTTTTTT. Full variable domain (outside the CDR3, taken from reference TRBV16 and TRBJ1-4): GEEVAQTPKHLVRGEGQKAKLYCAPIKGHSYVFWYQQVLKNEFKFLISFQNENVFDETGMPKERFSAKCLPNSPCSLEIQATKLEDSAVYFCASSLTVGTAKATNEKLFFGSGTQLSVL.

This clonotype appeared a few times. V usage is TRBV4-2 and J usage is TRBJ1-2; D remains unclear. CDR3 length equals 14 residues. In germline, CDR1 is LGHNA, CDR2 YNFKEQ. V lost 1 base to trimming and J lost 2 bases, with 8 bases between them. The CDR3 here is CASSQAPGNYGYTF. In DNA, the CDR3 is TGTGCCAGCAGCCAAGCGCCAGGCAACTATGGCTACACCTTC.

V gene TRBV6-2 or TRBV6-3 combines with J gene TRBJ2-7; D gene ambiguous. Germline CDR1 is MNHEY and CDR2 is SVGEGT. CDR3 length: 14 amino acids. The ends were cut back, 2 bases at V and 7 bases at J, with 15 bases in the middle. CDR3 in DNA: TGTGCCAGCAGTTACGGCCTGCCGTTGGGTGAGCAGTACTTC. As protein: CASSYGLPLGEQYF.

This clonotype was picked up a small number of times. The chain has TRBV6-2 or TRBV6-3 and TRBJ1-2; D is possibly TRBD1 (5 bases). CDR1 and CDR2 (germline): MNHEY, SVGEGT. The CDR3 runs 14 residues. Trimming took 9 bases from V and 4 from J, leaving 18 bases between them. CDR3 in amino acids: CASDDSWTSYGYTF. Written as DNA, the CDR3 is TGTGCCAGTGACGACTCCTGGACATCCTATGGCTACACCTTC.

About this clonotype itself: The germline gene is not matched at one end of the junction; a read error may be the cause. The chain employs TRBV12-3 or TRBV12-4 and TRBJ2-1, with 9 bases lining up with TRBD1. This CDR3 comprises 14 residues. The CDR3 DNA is TGTGCCAGCGGTTTGTTGGGACAGGGTATTGAGCAGTTCTTC. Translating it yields CASGLLGQGIEQFF.